Listed below are T cell receptor beta chains from one sample, sequenced in a study of PD-1 blockade in classical Hodgkin lymphoma. Assay used: immunoSEQ multiplex PCR; TCRdb lists only in-frame clones, some missing. The table shows 30,000 or so clones, with 85% occurring only once. The material sequenced was CD4+ T cells from blood, taken at baseline. These receptors were obtained from a human donor with classical Hodgkin lymphoma. The CDR3 runs from the conserved cysteine through the conserved F or W. The order of the fields is V gene, D gene, J gene, clone size, CDR3 protein, CDR3 DNA. The D gene is left open where the match is weak. Expanded clones are given a class, and other clones once, few, many or no size at all.

v_gene: TRBV5-1
d_gene: .
j_gene: TRBJ1-6
abundance: .
CDR3aa: CASSSAGTRDSPLHF
CDR3nt: TGCGCCAGCAGCTCGGCGGGGACTCGGGATTCACCCCTCCACTTT

v_gene: TRBV15
d_gene: .
j_gene: TRBJ2-2
abundance: .
CDR3aa: CATRGPTTGELFF
CDR3nt: TGTGCCACCCGGGGTCCAACCACCGGGGAGCTGTTTTTT

v_gene: TRBV21-1
d_gene: .
j_gene: TRBJ2-5
abundance: .
CDR3aa: CASSNNWDNEQETQYF
CDR3nt: TGTGCCAGCAGCAATAATTGGGACAACGAACAAGAGACCCAGTACTTC

v_gene: TRBV5-1
d_gene: .
j_gene: TRBJ1-1
abundance: .
CDR3aa: CASSLDRQMNTEAFF
CDR3nt: TGCGCCAGCAGCTTGGACAGACAAATGAACACTGAAGCTTTCTTT

v_gene: TRBV28
d_gene: .
j_gene: TRBJ2-2
abundance: .
CDR3aa: CASSSYRGITGELFF
CDR3nt: TGTGCCAGCAGTTCGTATCGGGGAATCACCGGGGAGCTGTTTTTT

v_gene: TRBV4-2
d_gene: .
j_gene: TRBJ2-1
abundance: .
CDR3aa: CASSQRFGNYHEQFF
CDR3nt: TGTGCCAGCAGCCAGCGATTCGGGAATTATCATGAGCAGTTCTTC

v_gene: TRBV5-1
d_gene: .
j_gene: TRBJ1-1
abundance: .
CDR3aa: CASSLYGAFF
CDR3nt: TGCGCCAGCAGCTTGTACGGGGCTTTCTTT

v_gene: TRBV4-2
d_gene: TRBD1
j_gene: TRBJ1-3
abundance: .
CDR3aa: CASSQIPGQGAGNTIYF
CDR3nt: TGTGCCAGCAGCCAAATCCCGGGACAGGGGGCAGGAAACACCATATATTTT

v_gene: TRBV27
d_gene: .
j_gene: TRBJ1-3
abundance: .
CDR3aa: CASGGAGNTIYF
CDR3nt: TGTGCCAGTGGGGGTGCTGGAAACACCATATATTTT

v_gene: TRBV4-1
d_gene: .
j_gene: TRBJ2-5
abundance: .
CDR3aa: CASSRPGSPETQYF
CDR3nt: TGCGCCAGCAGCCGTCCGGGTTCACCGGAGACCCAGTACTTC

v_gene: TRBV9
d_gene: TRBD2
j_gene: TRBJ2-7
abundance: few
CDR3aa: CASSPGLAGSYEQYF
CDR3nt: TGTGCCAGCAGCCCGGGACTAGCGGGATCCTACGAGCAGTACTTC

v_gene: TRBV5-1
d_gene: TRBD1
j_gene: TRBJ2-5
abundance: .
CDR3aa: CASSGGTGTQETQYF
CDR3nt: TGCGCCAGCAGCGGCGGGACAGGGACCCAAGAGACCCAGTACTTC

v_gene: TRBV30
d_gene: TRBD2
j_gene: TRBJ2-1
abundance: .
CDR3aa: CAWSRTSGSGEQFF
CDR3nt: TGTGCCTGGAGCAGGACTAGCGGGAGCGGTGAGCAGTTCTTC

v_gene: TRBV2
d_gene: .
j_gene: TRBJ1-1
abundance: .
CDR3aa: CASSPTVNTEAFF
CDR3nt: TGTGCCAGCAGTCCGACAGTGAACACTGAAGCTTTCTTT

v_gene: TRBV7-9
d_gene: .
j_gene: TRBJ2-1
abundance: .
CDR3aa: CASSLARVNEQFF
CDR3nt: TGTGCCAGCAGCTTAGCGAGGGTCAATGAGCAGTTCTTC

v_gene: TRBV29-1
d_gene: TRBD1
j_gene: TRBJ1-1
abundance: .
CDR3aa: CSGGTGNTEAFF
CDR3nt: TGCAGCGGGGGGACAGGGAACACTGAAGCTTTCTTT

v_gene: TRBV5-1
d_gene: .
j_gene: TRBJ1-1
abundance: .
CDR3aa: CASSLSRQAHTEAFF
CDR3nt: TGCGCCAGCAGCTTAAGCCGACAGGCGCACACTGAAGCTTTCTTT

v_gene: TRBV30
d_gene: .
j_gene: TRBJ1-4
abundance: few
CDR3aa: CAWSVAGLELFF
CDR3nt: TGTGCCTGGAGTGTAGCCGGACTCGAACTGTTTTTT